What follows are 14 T cell receptor beta chains derived from one specimen sequenced in a study of spatial heterogeneity in lung cancer. Time point described: sample taken at primary tumor resection. No cell sorting; template was whole RNA from tumor, lung tissue or PBMC. Each CDR3 protein gets one entry after TCRdb re-called the 5' RACE reads with MiXCR. The sample lists tens of thousands of distinct CDR3 sequences, roughly an eighth occurring once. Source: PBMCs, taken at surgery. The receptors were sampled from a male donor with early-stage non-small cell lung cancer.

CDR3 sequence: CASSLRLSYEQYF. The CDR3 nucleotides read TGTGCCAGCAGTTTACGCCTATCCTACGAGCAGTACTTC. The V and J genes are TRBV28 and TRBJ2-7, with D uncertain. Germline lookup yields CDR1 MDHEN and CDR2 SYDVKM. This CDR3 spans 13 amino acids. V was cut by 2 bases and J by 1 base, with 6 bases left in between.

This clonotype was picked up a small number of times. J is TRBJ2-7 and V is TRBV7-3; perhaps TRBD2 as D (6 bases). Germline CDR1 is SGHTA and CDR2 is FQGTGA. The CDR3 is 13 residues long. Trimming left V 6 bases short and J 5 bases short, with 14 bases between. The CDR3 here is CASRSDGGDEQYF. CDR3 nucleotide sequence: TGTGCCAGCAGGTCGGACGGGGGTGACGAGCAGTACTTC.

This clonotype was detected ten times or more. The rearrangement joins TRBV5-5 to TRBJ2-3; 13 bases map to TRBD2. Germline V gene data show CDR1 as SGHKS and CDR2 as YYEKEE (reference sequence). Trimming cost V 3 bases and J 2 bases; bases outside gene matches: 9. The CDR3 contains 18 residues. Here the CDR3 reads CASSSPGTSGTSTDTQYF. The CDR3 DNA reads as TGTGCCAGCAGCTCGCCCGGGACTAGCGGGACTTCCACAGATACGCAGTATTTT.

The chain combines TRBV2 with TRBJ1-1; D remains ambiguous. Trimming shortened V by 10 bases and J by 0 bases, and 12 bases separated the two germline ends. Germline V gene sequence: CDR1 SNHLY, CDR2 FYNNEI. This CDR3 spans 13 amino acids. The CDR3 nucleotides read TGTGCCACCCACGAGTTCATGAACACTGAAGCTTTCTTT. It codes for CATHEFMNTEAFF.

This clonotype occurred a few times. This chain joins TRBV3-1 and TRBJ1-5, with D possibly matching TRBD1 (5 bases). This CDR3 contains 16 residues. Germline CDR1 and CDR2: LGHDT and YNNKEL (reference sequence). The V and J ends lost 0 bases and 2 bases respectively, with 11 bases between them. The CDR3 sequence: CASSQDGTVGNQPQHF. The CDR3 nucleotides read TGTGCCAGCAGCCAAGACGGGACCGTTGGCAATCAGCCCCAGCATTTT.

The V gene is TRBV5-1, the J gene TRBJ1-2, with D tentatively TRBD1 (5 bases). Germline CDR1 SGHRS, CDR2 YFSETQ. CDR3 length: 17 amino acids. V was cut by 2 bases and J by 1 base, with 18 bases left in between. CDR3 region: CASSFQAGPTLNYGYTF. The CDR3 DNA is TGCGCCAGCAGCTTCCAGGCAGGGCCGACCCTTAACTATGGCTACACCTTC.

This clonotype was picked up a small number of times. This chain's CDR3 is CSAREAGDPTDTQYF. CDR3 DNA: TGCAGTGCTAGAGAGGCAGGGGATCCCACAGATACGCAGTATTTT. The chain links TRBV20-1 to TRBJ2-3, with D tentatively TRBD1 (6 bases). CDR1 and CDR2 (germline): DFQATT, SNEGSKA (reference sequence). Trimming took 0 bases from V and 2 from J, leaving 12 bases between them. The CDR3 has 15 amino acids.

The rearrangement links TRBV10-3 to TRBJ1-1, with a tentative D call TRBD1 (5 bases). V was clipped by 2 bases and J by 5 bases, with 12 bases between them. The CDR3 contains 14 residues. Germline V gives CDR1 ENHRY, CDR2 SYGVKD. CDR3 coding DNA: TGTGCCATCAGTGAGGTCAGGGAGAGGACTGAAGCTTTCTTT. This translates into CAISEVRERTEAFF.

The chain combines TRBV5-6 with TRBJ2-3; 8 positions agree with TRBD2. The CDR3 consists of 16 residues. Looked up from germline, CDR1 is SGHDT and CDR2 is YYEEEE. With 4 bases clipped from V and 5 bases from J, the junction kept 12 bases outside the gene matches. CDR3 in DNA: TGTGCCAGCAGCCCCTGGGGGCGGGGGGCCGGAGATACGCAGTATTTT. Translation: CASSPWGRGAGDTQYF.

By share, this clonotype ranks as medium-sized. The CDR3 sequence: CSVDWTGTSNGYTF. In nucleotides, the CDR3 is TGCAGCGTTGACTGGACGGGGACTTCGAATGGCTACACCTTC. This rearrangement joins TRBV29-1 to TRBJ1-2, with TRBD1 as a possible D gene (5 bases). The germline V gene has CDR1 SQVTM and CDR2 ANQGSEA. The CDR3 has 14 residues. The V and J ends lost 3 bases and 6 bases respectively, with 17 bases between them.

This clonotype was seen more than once but under ten times. The genes are TRBV27 and TRBJ2-1, with TRBD2 matching over 8 bases. The germline V gene has CDR1 MNHEY and CDR2 SMNVEV (reference sequence). This CDR3 is built from 14 residues. V was pared by 5 bases and J by 4 bases, with 4 bases of the junction left unmatched. CDR3 residues: CASSKRGGYNEQFF. CDR3 nucleotides: TGTGCCAGCAGTAAACGGGGGGGATACAATGAGCAGTTCTTC.

This clonotype has ten or more counts. The V and J genes are TRBV29-1 and TRBJ2-7, with 8 bases lining up with TRBD1. Trimming at V came to 1 base and at J to 7 bases, leaving 6 bases not matched to a gene. The CDR3 has 13 amino acids. Per the germline V gene, CDR1 is SQVTM and CDR2 is ANQGSEA. The CDR3 loop reads CSVEVQGAGEQYF. DNA of the CDR3: TGCAGCGTTGAAGTCCAGGGGGCGGGGGAGCAGTACTTC.

The rearrangement uses TRBV5-1 and TRBJ2-3; TRBD2 matches 12 bases. The germline CDR1 and CDR2 sequences are SGHRS and YFSETQ. V shed 1 base and J 4 bases; nucleotides not matched to a gene: 7. CDR3 length equals 17 residues. In nucleotides, the CDR3 is TGCGCCAGCAGCTTGCGACTAGCGGGGGTCGCGGCAGATACGCAGTATTTT. It translates to CASSLRLAGVAADTQYF.

The CDR3 loop reads CASSPPGQGKNIQYF. As DNA, the CDR3 is TGTGCCAGCAGCCCGCCGGGACAGGGAAAGAACATTCAGTACTTC. This chain connects TRBV7-9 to TRBJ2-4, with 9 bases that match TRBD1. The V segment lost 5 bases and the J segment 7 bases; nucleotides outside the gene matches: 9. CDR1 is SEHNR and CDR2 is FQNEAQ in the germline V gene (reference sequence). This CDR3 contains 15 residues.